This entry lists 25 T cell receptor beta chains sequenced from one sample in a study of neurological immune-mediated disorders. Noted time point: longitudinal time-point 3. TCRdb recomputed calls from the 5' RACE reads with MiXCR, one row per CDR3 protein. This sample carries some 89,000 distinct CDR3 sequences, approximately 4.3% of them seen once, and the ten largest clones take approximately 5.8%. The specimen sequenced was PBMCs. All receptors come from a woman aged 55-69 years with multiple sclerosis.

This clonotype was detected many times. The chain combines TRBV14 with TRBJ2-1, with TRBD2 matching 8 bases. The CDR3 has 16 residues. Germline values: CDR1 SGHDN, CDR2 FVKESK. The J segment lost 3 bases and the V segment lost 1 base, leaving 5 bases of the junction unmatched. The CDR3 loop is CASSQAAGVGYNEQFF. The CDR3 DNA sequence: TGTGCCAGCAGCCAAGCAGCGGGGGTTGGCTACAATGAGCAGTTCTTC.

This clonotype showed up many times. The chain couples TRBV20-1 to TRBJ2-1; a weak D match, TRBD1 (5 bases). Trimming removed 3 bases from V and 9 bases from J, with 15 bases in between. The CDR3 is 13 amino acids. Per the germline V gene, CDR1 is DFQATT and CDR2 is SNEGSKA (reference sequence). The CDR3 protein is CSASSQGKSEQFF. The CDR3 bases are TGCAGTGCTAGTAGTCAGGGAAAGAGTGAGCAGTTCTTC.

This clonotype was detected ten times or more. This chain joins TRBV11-2 and TRBJ2-2; D is undetermined. The V gene's germline CDR1 is SGHAT and CDR2 FQNNGV. Trimming left V 2 bases short and J 6 bases short, with 13 bases between. The CDR3 runs 15 residues. The CDR3 bases are TGTGCCAGCAGCTTACGTGGGGAATGGGCCGGGGAGCTGTTTTTT. It translates to CASSLRGEWAGELFF.

This clonotype was seen many times. The chain joins TRBV5-1 to TRBJ1-1; D gene unclear. The CDR3 runs 13 residues. Germline V lookup: CDR1 SGHRS, CDR2 YFSETQ. Deletions cut 2 bases from V and 9 bases from J, with 14 bases between. The CDR3 region is CASSFGPKDQAFF. CDR3 DNA sequence: TGCGCCAGCAGCTTTGGACCAAAGGATCAAGCTTTCTTT.

This clonotype was recorded at least ten times. The genes are TRBV12-3 or TRBV12-4 and TRBJ2-1, with D perhaps TRBD1 (6 bases). Trimming took 0 bases from V and 0 from J, leaving 15 bases between them. The CDR3 is 18 amino acids. The CDR3 sequence: CASSLALGRGSSYNEQFF. CDR3 sequence (DNA): TGTGCCAGCAGTTTAGCGCTTGGTAGGGGGAGCTCCTACAATGAGCAGTTCTTC.

This clonotype was counted at least ten times. The V call is TRBV11-2, the J call TRBJ2-7; 7 bases map to TRBD1. This CDR3 has 15 amino acids. Germline V gene sequence: CDR1 SGHAT, CDR2 FQNNGV. The trim removed 4 bases at V and 3 bases at J, leaving 9 bases unmatched. CDR3 bases: TGTGCCAGCAGCTGGCGACAGGGCGCCCGCTACGAGCAGTACTTC. It translates to CASSWRQGARYEQYF.

The table lists this clonotype with many counts. V and J are TRBV5-1 and TRBJ2-1, with 12 bases matching TRBD2. Germline trimming cut 4 bases from V and 7 bases from J; bases unmatched to any gene: 12. The CDR3 consists of 17 residues. The germline CDR1 and CDR2 sequences are SGHRS and YFSETQ. The CDR3 spells CASSRMLAGGLFNEQFF. The CDR3 DNA reads as TGCGCCAGCAGCCGAATGCTAGCGGGGGGGCTTTTTAATGAGCAGTTCTTC.

This clonotype occurred many times. In nucleotides, the CDR3 is TGTGCCATCAGTGATGAGGACCGGCTGGGGCAGCCCCAGCATTTT. Amino acids: CAISDEDRLGQPQHF. The rearrangement uses TRBV10-3 and TRBJ1-5; no clear D. V lost 3 bases to trimming and J lost 7 bases, with 16 bases between them. Germline loops: CDR1 ENHRY, CDR2 SYGVKD. The CDR3 is 15 amino acids.

This clonotype was recorded many times. The V and J genes are TRBV29-1 and TRBJ2-5; no reliable D call. This CDR3 is built from 11 residues. CDR1 and CDR2 from the germline V gene are SQVTM and ANQGSEA. Trimming shortened V by 7 bases and J by 6 bases, and 12 bases separated the two germline ends. In nucleotides, the CDR3 is TGCAGCGCCCCTGGTGTGAAGACCCAGTACTTC. As protein: CSAPGVKTQYF.

This clonotype was counted many times. V is TRBV20-1 and J is TRBJ1-5; 9 bases are a match to TRBD1. Germline trimming cut 5 bases from V and 3 bases from J; bases unmatched to any gene: 11. Germline CDR1 reads DFQATT; CDR2 reads SNEGSKA (reference sequence). CDR3 length: 16 amino acids. This CDR3 is CSAPRPGTGINQPQHF. In nucleotides, the CDR3 is TGCAGTGCTCCACGTCCCGGGACAGGGATCAATCAGCCCCAGCATTTT.

This clonotype was seen many times. This chain connects TRBV5-1 to TRBJ2-2; D is ambiguous. The CDR3 sequence is 15 residues long. Between the trimmed V and J ends, which lost 0 bases and 1 base, there was a span of 7 bases. Germline V gives CDR1 SGHRS, CDR2 YFSETQ. The CDR3: CASSLAPVNTGELFF. The CDR3 DNA sequence: TGCGCCAGCAGCTTGGCTCCAGTGAACACCGGGGAGCTGTTTTTT.

This clonotype was observed many times. The chain joins TRBV5-1 to TRBJ2-3, with 7 bases fitting TRBD2. The V gene end was trimmed by 0 bases and the J gene end by 1 base; junction bases not matched to a gene: 5. Germline V gives CDR1 SGHRS, CDR2 YFSETQ. CDR3 length: 16 residues. CDR3 nucleotides: TGCGCCAGCAGCTTGGCCAATCGGGGGGGCACAGATACGCAGTATTTT. Translating it yields CASSLANRGGTDTQYF.

In this sample, this clonotype turned up many times. The V gene is TRBV12-3 or TRBV12-4, the J gene TRBJ2-7; D uncertain. Trimming cost V 2 bases and J 6 bases, with 14 bases left between them. This CDR3 region has 14 residues. CDR3 coding DNA: TGTGCCAGCAGTTTATCTTTTAGCTTCTCCGAGCAGTACTTC. As protein: CASSLSFSFSEQYF.

Ten or more counts support this clonotype. The genes are TRBV6-1 and TRBJ2-7; 10 nucleotides match TRBD1. Per the germline V gene, CDR1 is MNHNS and CDR2 is SASEGT. CDR3 size: 14 residues. The V gene end was trimmed by 5 bases and the J gene end by 4 bases; junction bases not matched to a gene: 5. The CDR3 coding sequence is TGTGCCAGCAGTAAAAGGACAGGGGGATACGAGCAGTACTTC. It encodes CASSKRTGGYEQYF.

This clonotype was recorded many times. The chain uses TRBV20-1 and TRBJ2-5; 7 nucleotides match TRBD1. CDR1 is DFQATT, CDR2 SNEGSKA, per germline (reference sequence). This CDR3 contains 14 residues. Germline trimming cut 0 bases from V and 9 bases from J; bases unmatched to any gene: 10. CDR3 amino acids: CSAREGTEKRPQYF. CDR3 DNA sequence: TGCAGTGCTAGAGAAGGGACAGAGAAGAGACCCCAGTACTTC.

This clonotype was recorded many times. The chain has TRBV7-2 and TRBJ1-2, with D unclear. The CDR3 extends over 15 amino acids. V gave up 5 bases and J gave up 3 bases, with 16 bases separating them. In germline, CDR1 is SGHTA, CDR2 FQGNSA. CDR3 sequence reads: CASSPGWRDDYGYTF. The DNA for the CDR3 is TGTGCCAGCAGCCCAGGTTGGAGGGATGACTATGGCTACACCTTC.

This clonotype has at least ten counts. The chain is built from TRBV6-1 and TRBJ1-4, with TRBD1 as a possible D gene (6 bases). Germline V gene sequence: CDR1 MNHNS, CDR2 SASEGT. Trimming stripped 7 bases from V and 2 bases from J, with 11 bases between. There are 14 residues in the CDR3. CDR3 residues: CASTRTATNEKLFF. As DNA, the CDR3 is TGTGCCAGCACTAGGACAGCTACTAATGAAAAACTGTTTTTT.

CDR3: CASSLRGVTGDTQYF. DNA for the CDR3: TGTGCCAGCAGCTTGCGGGGGGTTACGGGGGATACGCAGTATTTT. The chain joins TRBV11-2 to TRBJ2-3; 8 bases are a match to TRBD2. The germline V gene has CDR1 SGHAT and CDR2 FQNNGV. The CDR3 is 15 residues long. V shed 3 bases, J shed 6 bases, and the junction held 8 bases outside the gene matches.

This clonotype appeared many times. This rearrangement joins TRBV24-1 to TRBJ1-5; D uncertain. The CDR3 has 14 residues. Trimming left V 0 bases short and J 3 bases short, with 5 bases between. Germline lookup yields CDR1 KGHDR and CDR2 SFDVKD. The DNA of the CDR3 is TGTGCCACCAGTGATTTGAGTGTCAATCAGCCCCAGCATTTT. The encoded protein is CATSDLSVNQPQHF.

With respect to this clonotype: Just one base apart from a much larger clone, this may be a read error. V usage is TRBV6-5 and J usage is TRBJ2-2, with 8 bases aligning to TRBD2. In germline, CDR1 is MNHEY, CDR2 SVGAGI. The ends lost 8 bases at V and 6 bases at J; junction bases unmatched: 11. This CDR3 is 15 amino acids long. Here the CDR3 reads CASSLGGGTAGELFF. CDR3 DNA: TGTGCCAGCTCCCTGGGCGGGGGGACGGCCGGGGAGCTGTTTTTT.

This clonotype has ten or more counts. J is TRBJ1-6 and V is TRBV5-1; D is undetermined. Trimming cost V 0 bases and J 7 bases, with 11 bases left between them. Germline V gene sequence: CDR1 SGHRS, CDR2 YFSETQ. The CDR3 has 15 residues. The CDR3 DNA is TGCGCCAGCAGCTTGGCCGAAACAACCAATTCACCCCTCCACTTT. It codes for CASSLAETTNSPLHF.

This clonotype was seen repeatedly, ten times or more. J is TRBJ2-2 and V is TRBV5-5, with a weak D call TRBD1 (6 bases). The CDR3 length is 17 residues. Germline assignment: CDR1 SGHKS and CDR2 YYEKEE (reference sequence). V was pared by 1 base and J by 5 bases, with 18 bases between. CDR3 nucleotides: TGTGCCAGCAGCTTGTTCGGCAGGGGATCTGGGACCGGGGAGCTGTTTTTT. Residues: CASSLFGRGSGTGELFF.

This clonotype was found a few times. V usage is TRBV7-8 and J usage is TRBJ2-7; D gene uncertain. V shed 2 bases and J shed 2 bases, with 13 bases lying between them. The germline V gene encodes CDR1 SGHVS and CDR2 FQNEAQ. The CDR3 runs 15 residues. CDR3 nucleotides: TGTGCCAGCAGCTTAATGTCGACCAGCCCCTACGAGCAGTACTTC. This codes for CASSLMSTSPYEQYF.

This clonotype was counted many times. The V and J genes are TRBV11-2 and TRBJ2-7; D is possibly TRBD1 (6 bases). Germline V gene sequence: CDR1 SGHAT, CDR2 FQNNGV. The germline V and J ends were trimmed by 1 base and 2 bases, with 9 bases remaining between them. This CDR3 contains 14 residues. The CDR3 bases are TGTGCCAGCAGCTTAGTCAGGGGAACCTACGAGCAGTACTTC. Amino acids: CASSLVRGTYEQYF.

V is TRBV5-1 and J is TRBJ2-3, with D perhaps being TRBD1 or TRBD2 (5 bases each). Germline V gene data show CDR1 as SGHRS and CDR2 as YFSETQ. There are 16 residues in the CDR3. The V end was cut by 5 bases, the J end by 3 bases, with 19 bases between. The CDR3 spells CASRRDAQGVTDTQYF. CDR3 nucleotide sequence: TGCGCCAGCAGGAGGGACGCCCAGGGTGTGACAGATACGCAGTATTTT.